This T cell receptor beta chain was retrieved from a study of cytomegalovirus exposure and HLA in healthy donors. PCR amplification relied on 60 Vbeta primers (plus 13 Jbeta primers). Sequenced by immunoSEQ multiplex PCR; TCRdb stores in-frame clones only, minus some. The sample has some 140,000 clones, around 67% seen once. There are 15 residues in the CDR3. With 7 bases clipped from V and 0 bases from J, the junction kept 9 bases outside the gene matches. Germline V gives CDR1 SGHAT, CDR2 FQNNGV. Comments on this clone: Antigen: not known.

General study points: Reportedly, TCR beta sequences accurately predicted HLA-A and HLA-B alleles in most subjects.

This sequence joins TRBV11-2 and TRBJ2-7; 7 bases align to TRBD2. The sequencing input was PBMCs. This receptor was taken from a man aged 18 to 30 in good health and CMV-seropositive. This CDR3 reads CASTQRRGGSYEQYF. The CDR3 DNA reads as TGTGCCAGCACCCAGAGGCGCGGGGGCTCCTACGAGCAGTACTTC.